This T cell receptor (beta chain) was recorded in a study of OX40 agonist ivuxolimab in advanced cancers. Remarks on this clone: A junction boundary mismatches the germline segment, possibly from a read error.

Generated by immunoSEQ multiplex PCR, the TCRdb table keeps only in-frame clones and is missing some. This sample has under 70,000 clones, with 85% found just once. The CDR3 sequence is 15 residues long. CDR1 is SGHTA, CDR2 FQGTGA, per germline. The source was CD4+ or CD8+ T cells sorted from blood, collected in a trial of the OX40 agonist ivuxolimab. The rearrangement links TRBV7-3 to TRBJ2-7, with TRBD1 matching over 10 bases. The source is an adult with an advanced solid tumor such as melanoma, head and neck, liver or kidney cancer. The CDR3 region is CASSLGTGASDEQYF. In DNA form, the CDR3 reads TGTGCCAGCAGCTTAGGGACAGGGGCCTCCGACGAGCAGTACTTC.